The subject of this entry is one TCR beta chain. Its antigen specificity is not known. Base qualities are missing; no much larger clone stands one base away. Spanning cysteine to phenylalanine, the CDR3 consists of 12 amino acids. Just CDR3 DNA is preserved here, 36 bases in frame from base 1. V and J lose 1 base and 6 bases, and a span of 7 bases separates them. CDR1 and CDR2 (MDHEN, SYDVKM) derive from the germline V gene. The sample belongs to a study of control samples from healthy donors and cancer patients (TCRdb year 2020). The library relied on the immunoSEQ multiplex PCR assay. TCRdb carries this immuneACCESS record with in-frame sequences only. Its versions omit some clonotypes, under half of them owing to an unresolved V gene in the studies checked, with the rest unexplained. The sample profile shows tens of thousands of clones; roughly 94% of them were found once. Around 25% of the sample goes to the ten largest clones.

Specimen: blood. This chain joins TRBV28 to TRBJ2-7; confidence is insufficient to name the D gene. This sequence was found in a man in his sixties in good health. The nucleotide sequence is TGTGCCAGCAGTTTATTAAGGTTCGAGCAGTACTTC. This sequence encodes CASSLLRFEQYF.